These 22 T cell receptor beta chains were all obtained from the same sample, sequenced in a study of cytomegalovirus exposure and HLA in healthy donors. Some clones are missing from TCRdb's copy, which holds only in-frame ones; the method was immunoSEQ multiplex PCR. The sample contains about 220,000 clones, around 88% of which appear only once. The sample consisted of PBMCs. Receptor source: a woman aged 18-29 years in good health and CMV-seronegative.

V gene TRBV28 combines with J gene TRBJ2-5, with TRBD2 matching 11 bases. V trimming: 6 bases; J trimming: 0 bases; junction bases outside the gene matches: 6. This CDR3 is 16 amino acids long. The germline V gene has CDR1 MDHEN and CDR2 SYDVKM. The DNA for the CDR3 is TGTGCCAGCAGCCGCCCGGGACTAGCGGACCAAGAGACCCAGTACTTC. Translation gives CASSRPGLADQETQYF.

The chain joins TRBV5-4 to TRBJ2-7; 10 bases match TRBD2. V gave up 0 bases and J gave up 4 bases; unmatched junction bases: 10. The CDR3 is 17 amino acids. From germline, CDR1 is SGHNT and CDR2 YYREEE (reference sequence). CDR3: CASSLAGSSGRSYEQYF. CDR3 nucleotides: TGTGCCAGCAGCTTGGCCGGGTCTAGCGGGAGATCTTACGAGCAGTACTTC. The variable domain in full, with the rest retrieved from reference TRBV5-4 and TRBJ2-7, is ETGVTQSPTHLIKTRGQQVTLRCSSQSGHNTVSWYQQALGQGPQFIFQYYREEENGRGNFPPRFSGLQFPNYSSELNVNALELDDSALYLCASSLAGSSGRSYEQYFGPGTRLTVT.

The CDR3 region is CASRSEGYTF. CDR3 nucleotide sequence: TGTGCCAGCAGGTCGGAGGGCTACACCTTC. The chain combines TRBV2 with TRBJ1-2; no clear D. The CDR3 totals 10 residues. The V gene lost 6 bases and the J gene lost 8 bases, with 7 bases spanning the gap. Germline loops: CDR1 SNHLY, CDR2 FYNNEI.

This chain uses TRBV6-4 with TRBJ2-3; 8 nucleotides align to TRBD2. The CDR3 extends over 16 amino acids. V gave up 0 bases and J gave up 0 bases; unmatched junction bases: 2. Germline CDR1 reads MRHNA; CDR2 reads SNTAGT. CDR3 DNA: TGTGCCAGCAGTGACTCGGCTAGCGGGAGCACAGATACGCAGTATTTT. Encoded protein: CASSDSASGSTDTQYF.

This chain links TRBV27 with TRBJ2-1, with a tentative D call TRBD2 (5 bases). CDR3 length: 12 amino acids. Per germline, CDR1 MNHEY and CDR2 SMNVEV (reference sequence). V lost 8 bases and J lost 5, with 10 bases in between. The DNA for the CDR3 is TGTGCCAGCGGAGGCGCACACAATGAGCAGTTCTTC. The encoded protein is CASGGAHNEQFF.

The chain links TRBV20-1 to TRBJ1-1; D call uncertain. Trimming stripped 3 bases from V and 8 bases from J, with 10 bases between. CDR1 is DFQATT, CDR2 SNEGSKA, per germline (reference sequence). The CDR3 has 11 residues. For the CDR3, the DNA is TGCAGTGCTAGGCCGGGATTCGAAGCTTTCTTT. This codes for CSARPGFEAFF.

The chain recombines TRBV30 with TRBJ2-1, with 13 nucleotides matching TRBD2. The CDR3 loop spans 16 amino acids. Germline-derived CDR1 and CDR2 are GTSNPN and SVGIG (reference sequence). V trimming: 1 base; J trimming: 6 bases; junction bases outside the gene matches: 6. The CDR3 protein is CAWSELAGGPGNEQFF. Here the CDR3 DNA reads TGTGCCTGGAGTGAACTAGCGGGAGGGCCGGGCAATGAGCAGTTCTTC.

This clone was detected a few times. This chain connects TRBV4-1 to TRBJ2-7; 11 bases line up with TRBD1. Trimming took 1 base from V and 1 from J; bases not matched to a gene: 3. The CDR3 has 16 residues. Germline lookup yields CDR1 MGHRA and CDR2 YSYEKL. CDR3 residues: CASSQGTGGRSYEQYF. CDR3 nucleotide sequence: TGCGCCAGCAGCCAAGGGACAGGGGGCCGGTCCTACGAGCAGTACTTC.

The CDR3 bases are TGCAGCGTTGTATTAGAGACCCAGTACTTC. Translation: CSVVLETQYF. The V gene is TRBV29-1, the J gene TRBJ2-5; D not certain. V lost 4 bases and J lost 4, with 4 bases in between. CDR3 length: 10 residues. The germline CDR1 and CDR2 sequences are SQVTM and ANQGSEA.

The V call is TRBV2, the J call TRBJ2-7, with 9 bases lining up with TRBD2. Trimming took 6 bases from V and 6 from J; bases not matched to a gene: 9. CDR3 length: 14 residues. CDR1 and CDR2 from the germline V gene are SNHLY and FYNNEI. This CDR3 is CASRPQGLAGEQYF. CDR3 sequence (DNA): TGTGCCAGCAGACCCCAGGGACTAGCCGGCGAGCAGTACTTC.

The chain joins TRBV6-5 to TRBJ2-7, with D perhaps matching TRBD1 (6 bases). The germline CDR1 and CDR2 sequences are MNHEY and SVGAGI. Trimming took off 2 bases at V and 7 bases at J, with 21 bases between the two ends. The length of the CDR3 is 16 residues. The CDR3 sequence: CASSYPPTGRLKEQYF. DNA for the CDR3: TGTGCCAGCAGTTACCCCCCGACAGGACGCCTTAAGGAGCAGTACTTC.

This sequence joins TRBV19 and TRBJ1-2, with TRBD1 as a possible D gene (5 bases). V shed 7 bases and J shed 8 bases, with 11 bases lying between them. The germline V gene has CDR1 LNHDA and CDR2 SQIVND (reference sequence). The CDR3 is 11 residues long. The CDR3 DNA is TGTGCCAGTACAGGGTATAGCGGCTACACCTTC. Translated: CASTGYSGYTF.

J is TRBJ1-5 and V is TRBV28; 11 bases line up with TRBD1. V shed 5 bases, J shed 6 bases, and the junction held 9 bases outside the gene matches. The germline gives CDR1 MDHEN, CDR2 SYDVKM. The CDR3 contains 16 residues. The CDR3 nucleotides read TGTGCCAGCAGTCCCACCGGGACAGGGGGTTTTCAGCCCCAGCATTTT. Residues: CASSPTGTGGFQPQHF.

The V and J genes are TRBV27 and TRBJ2-1; TRBD2 is a possible D gene (5 bases). The CDR3 sequence is 14 residues long. CDR1 is MNHEY and CDR2 is SMNVEV in the germline V gene (reference sequence). V lost 8 bases and J lost 0, with 11 bases in between. The CDR3 sequence is CASAWESSYNEQFF. The CDR3 coding sequence is TGTGCCAGCGCCTGGGAGAGCTCCTACAATGAGCAGTTCTTC.

The gene calls are TRBV10-3 and TRBJ2-7; TRBD1 agrees at 9 bases. CDR1 is ENHRY and CDR2 is SYGVKD in the germline V gene. CDR3 length: 14 amino acids. Trimming cost V 6 bases and J 1 base; bases outside gene matches: 4. Here the CDR3 DNA reads TGTGCCATCAGAGGACAGGGGACTTCCTACGAGCAGTACTTC. This translates into CAIRGQGTSYEQYF.

This sequence joins TRBV10-1 and TRBJ2-2; 7 bases map to TRBD1. With 7 bases clipped from V and 5 bases from J, the junction kept 7 bases outside the gene matches. This CDR3 spans 14 amino acids. CDR1 is WNHNN and CDR2 is SYGVQD in the germline V gene (reference sequence). CDR3 nucleotide sequence: TGCGCCAGCACGGACAGGCTAGGGACCGGGGAGCTGTTTTTT. It specifies CASTDRLGTGELFF.

The chain carries TRBV5-8 and TRBJ2-3; 8 bases fit TRBD2. V dropped 5 bases and J dropped 2; count of bases not matched to a gene: 7. The CDR3 has 15 residues. Germline-derived CDR1 and CDR2 are SGHTS and YDEGEE. CDR3 DNA sequence: TGTGCCAGCAGTTATATTAGCGGGACCACAGATACGCAGTATTTT. Translated, it gives CASSYISGTTDTQYF.

The chain is built from TRBV5-4 and TRBJ2-7, with 10 positions matching TRBD1. The CDR3 is 15 residues long. From germline, CDR1 is SGHNT and CDR2 YYREEE (reference sequence). The V gene end was trimmed by 4 bases and the J gene end by 1 base; junction bases not matched to a gene: 5. Here the CDR3 reads CASSQTGQGSYEQYF. In DNA, the CDR3 is TGTGCCAGCAGCCAAACGGGACAGGGGTCCTACGAGCAGTACTTC.

The V gene is TRBV7-2, the J gene TRBJ1-5; no clear D. Germline CDR1 and CDR2: SGHTA and FQGNSA. The CDR3 is made up of 15 amino acids. V lost 2 bases to trimming and J lost 0 bases, with 8 bases between them. In DNA form, the CDR3 reads TGTGCCAGCAGCTTAAGCGCGGGTAGCAATCAGCCCCAGCATTTT. Residues: CASSLSAGSNQPQHF.

V usage is TRBV7-9 and J usage is TRBJ2-3; D perhaps matches TRBD1 (7 bases). The CDR3 is 15 residues long. From germline, CDR1 is SEHNR and CDR2 FQNEAQ (reference sequence). V lost 3 bases and J 0 bases, leaving 10 bases between the germline ends. This chain's CDR3 is CASSFQGGSTDTQYF. CDR3 in DNA: TGTGCCAGCAGCTTTCAGGGGGGCAGCACAGATACGCAGTATTTT.

The chain joins TRBV6-5 to TRBJ2-7; 7 bases map to TRBD1. The trim removed 2 bases at V and 3 bases at J, leaving 7 bases unmatched. CDR1 MNHEY and CDR2 SVGAGI come from the germline V gene. The CDR3 length is 15 residues. The CDR3 protein is CASSYTTGVIYEQYF. In DNA, the CDR3 is TGTGCCAGCAGTTACACCACAGGGGTCATCTACGAGCAGTACTTC.

V usage is TRBV10-3 and J usage is TRBJ2-7, with 8 bases matching TRBD1. This CDR3 is built from 13 residues. Germline CDR1 reads ENHRY; CDR2 reads SYGVKD. J lost 7 bases, V lost 5 bases, and 7 bases had no gene match. In DNA, the CDR3 is TGTGCCATCAGTAGGGACAGGTGGTCGGAGCAGTACTTC. Translation gives CAISRDRWSEQYF.